A single T cell receptor (beta chain) is shown here with its context. The participants were between roughly 18 and 89 years old and came from some 23 US areas. Cohorts were assigned according to the clinical history that participants reported. CDR1 and CDR2 (germline): WSHSY, SAAADI. This CDR3 comprises 16 residues. V shed 2 bases, J shed 3 bases, and the junction held 7 bases outside the gene matches. This record comes from a study of blood T cell repertoires in COVID-19. Overall study: Samples of COVID-19 (acute and convalescent) were obtained from the United States, Italy and Spain.

The assay was immunoSEQ multiplex PCR, and TCRdb's table has in-frame clones only and misses some. Of almost 200,000 clones detected, around 89% appear once; the ten largest clones hold roughly 8.8%. The clonotype originates from a woman younger than 35 who had recovered from COVID-19. The sequenced sample consisted of PBMCs or T cells enriched from blood (not recorded which). The chain is built from TRBV10-2 and TRBJ2-5; TRBD2 agrees at 9 bases. Here the CDR3 reads CASSEGLAGYKETQYF. CDR3 bases: TGCGCCAGCAGTGAGGGGCTAGCGGGGTATAAAGAGACCCAGTACTTC.